These 20 T cell receptor beta chains were sequenced from one sample in a study of blood T cell repertoires in COVID-19. Sequenced by immunoSEQ multiplex PCR; TCRdb stores in-frame clones only, minus some. The sample shows roughly 150,000 clones, about four fifths of them seen only once. The specimen sequenced was peripheral blood. These receptors were taken from a woman aged 80 or over with acute or convalescent COVID-19.

The V gene is TRBV7-2, the J gene TRBJ1-2, with 9 positions matching TRBD1. Germline V gives CDR1 SGHTA, CDR2 FQGNSA. The V and J ends lost 5 bases and 5 bases, in that order; junction bases with no gene match: 9. This CDR3 has 15 amino acids. CDR3 DNA: TGTGCCAGCAGCCCTGGGACAGGGAATTATTATGGCTACACCTTC. Translated, it gives CASSPGTGNYYGYTF. Together with reference TRBV7-2 and TRBJ1-2, the CDR3 gives the full variable domain: GAGVSQSPSNKVTEKGKDVELRCDPISGHTALYWYRQSLGQGLEFLIYFQGNSAPDKSGLPSDRFSAERTGGSVSTLTIQRTQQEDSAVYLCASSPGTGNYYGYTFGSGTRLTVV.

This sequence joins TRBV7-8 and TRBJ1-1; maybe TRBD1 (6 bases). The V end was cut by 4 bases, the J end by 3 bases, with 15 bases between. Germline V gene data show CDR1 as SGHVS and CDR2 as FQNEAQ. The CDR3 sequence is 15 residues long. CDR3 in DNA: TGTGCCAGCAGCTCGTACAGGGTCGGCGACACTGAAGCTTTCTTT. Residues: CASSSYRVGDTEAFF.

The chain carries TRBV19 and TRBJ2-1, with D possibly being TRBD2 (6 bases). CDR3 length: 13 amino acids. The V gene lost 0 bases and the J gene lost 16 bases, with 16 bases spanning the gap. Germline CDR1 is LNHDA and CDR2 is SQIVND (reference sequence). This CDR3 reads CASSIDGSRRNFF. In DNA, the CDR3 is TGTGCCAGTAGTATAGACGGGAGCAGACGAAATTTCTTC.

V usage is TRBV5-1 and J usage is TRBJ1-1, with a possible D match to TRBD1 (6 bases). This CDR3 is 16 amino acids long. V was clipped by 0 bases and J by 0 bases, with 12 bases between them. Germline CDR1 SGHRS, CDR2 YFSETQ. DNA for the CDR3: TGCGCCAGCAGCTTGGTTGGGGGCGCGGTGAACACTGAAGCTTTCTTT. Translation: CASSLVGGAVNTEAFF.

This rearrangement joins TRBV10-3 to TRBJ2-2; D uncertain. Looked up from germline, CDR1 is ENHRY and CDR2 is SYGVKD. The CDR3 sequence is 11 residues long. Trimming left V 5 bases short and J 6 bases short, with 4 bases between. The CDR3: CAISPAGELFF. Written as DNA, the CDR3 is TGTGCCATCAGTCCTGCCGGGGAGCTGTTTTTT.

The chain has TRBV19 and TRBJ1-5; D call uncertain. The CDR3 covers 17 residues. Germline loops: CDR1 LNHDA, CDR2 SQIVND (reference sequence). The V end lost 3 bases, the J end lost 5 bases, and 20 bases lay between the germline ends. CDR3: CASSIPNTRSHDQPQHF. The CDR3 DNA sequence: TGTGCCAGTAGTATCCCTAATACCCGATCGCACGATCAGCCCCAGCATTTT.

The CDR3 spells CASRDRVNQPQHF. The CDR3 DNA reads TGTGCCAGCCGTGACAGGGTCAATCAGCCCCAGCATTTT. The J gene is TRBJ1-5, the V gene TRBV19; 7 nucleotides match TRBD1. Trimming at V came to 9 bases and at J to 3 bases, leaving 5 bases not matched to a gene. Germline loops: CDR1 LNHDA, CDR2 SQIVND (reference sequence). This CDR3 is 13 amino acids long.

The DNA of the CDR3 is TGTGCCAGCAGCCAAGATCGGACTACTATCGAGCAGTACTTC. Its translation is CASSQDRTTIEQYF. V is TRBV3-1 (or the pseudogene TRBV3-2) and J is TRBJ2-7; D may be TRBD2 (6 bases). Trimming left V 0 bases short and J 6 bases short, with 12 bases between. Looked up from germline, CDR1 is LGHDT and CDR2 is YNNKEL (reference sequence). The CDR3 spans 14 residues.

The V gene is TRBV19, the J gene TRBJ2-1; TRBD2 matches 8 bases. This CDR3 is 13 amino acids long. The V and J ends lost 3 bases and 13 bases, in that order; junction bases with no gene match: 8. Germline CDR1 and CDR2: LNHDA and SQIVND (reference sequence). The CDR3 coding sequence is TGTGCCAGTAGTATTCGGGTGACTAGCGAACAGTTCTTC. It yields the protein CASSIRVTSEQFF.

This rearrangement joins TRBV7-9 to TRBJ2-7, with D perhaps TRBD1 (6 bases). In germline, CDR1 is SEHNR, CDR2 FQNEAQ (reference sequence). Between the trimmed V and J ends, which lost 5 bases and 10 bases, there was a span of 21 bases. The CDR3 has 14 residues. The CDR3 loop is CASSPLPIQGTQYF. The CDR3 DNA reads as TGTGCCAGCAGCCCCCTCCCCATACAGGGCACCCAGTACTTC.

This rearrangement joins TRBV4-2 to TRBJ1-6; a weak D match, TRBD1 (6 bases). This CDR3 has 15 amino acids. The V end was cut by 0 bases, the J end by 9 bases, with 12 bases between. Germline CDR1 and CDR2: LGHNA and YNFKEQ. The CDR3 loop reads CASSQETGLGSPLHF. DNA of the CDR3: TGTGCCAGCAGCCAAGAGACAGGTCTTGGTTCACCCCTCCACTTT.

The chain links TRBV2 to TRBJ2-6, with 10 bases fitting TRBD1. Trimming took 9 bases from V and 2 from J; bases not matched to a gene: 10. Looked up from germline, CDR1 is SNHLY and CDR2 is FYNNEI. The CDR3 spans 17 residues. The CDR3: CASCLTGGDAGANVLTF. CDR3 DNA: TGTGCCAGTTGTCTGACAGGGGGCGACGCTGGGGCCAACGTCCTGACTTTC.

CDR3 sequence (DNA): TGTGCCAGCAGCCGAGCCCGACAGGGGGCGCGTGGCTACACCTTC. Its translation: CASSRARQGARGYTF. This chain links TRBV28 with TRBJ1-2, with 10 bases aligning to TRBD1. V trimming: 6 bases; J trimming: 7 bases; junction bases outside the gene matches: 11. The CDR3 has 15 amino acids. Germline values: CDR1 MDHEN, CDR2 SYDVKM.

The CDR3 DNA follows: TGTGCCAGCAGCGTCTCGGGGAGGGGCACAGTGCTGACCGGGGAGCTGTTTTTT. Translation: CASSVSGRGTVLTGELFF. V and J are TRBV9 and TRBJ2-2; TRBD2 agrees at 7 bases. CDR1 is SGDLS, CDR2 YYNGEE, per germline. The CDR3 totals 18 residues. J was trimmed by 5 bases and V by 2 bases; bases with no gene match: 15.

This chain links TRBV3-1 (or the pseudogene TRBV3-2) with TRBJ2-2; 8 positions agree with TRBD2. The CDR3 covers 15 residues. CDR1 LGHDT and CDR2 YNNKEL come from the germline V gene (reference sequence). J lost 3 bases, V lost 4 bases, and 4 bases had no gene match. Here the CDR3 reads CASSPGGPYTGELFF. The DNA of the CDR3 is TGTGCCAGCAGCCCGGGGGGGCCCTACACCGGGGAGCTGTTTTTT.

This sequence joins TRBV5-4 and TRBJ2-3, with a weak D call TRBD1 (6 bases). The CDR3 runs to 14 residues. Germline-derived CDR1 and CDR2 are SGHNT and YYREEE (reference sequence). Trimming stripped 2 bases from V and 1 base from J, with 8 bases between. This CDR3 reads CASSLPGGTDTQYF. The CDR3 DNA follows: TGTGCCAGCAGCTTACCAGGGGGCACAGATACGCAGTATTTT.

This clone has a single count. This chain uses TRBV3-1 (or the pseudogene TRBV3-2) with TRBJ2-1; the D gene is possibly TRBD1 (7 bases). CDR1 is LGHDT, CDR2 YNNKEL, per germline (reference sequence). Trimming left V 4 bases short and J 5 bases short, with 15 bases between. CDR3 length: 15 residues. CDR3 protein: CASSLAGQYNNEQFF. In DNA form, the CDR3 reads TGTGCCAGCAGCCTGGCGGGACAGTATAACAATGAGCAGTTCTTC.

This chain joins TRBV10-3 and TRBJ1-6; D call uncertain. The CDR3 loop spans 14 amino acids. Germline loops: CDR1 ENHRY, CDR2 SYGVKD. The ends were cut back, 8 bases at V and 8 bases at J, with 16 bases in the middle. The CDR3 reads CAIRGQSGDSPLHF. The CDR3 region has the DNA TGTGCCATCCGCGGTCAAAGCGGGGATTCACCCCTCCACTTT.

The J gene is TRBJ2-5, the V gene TRBV5-1; possible D gene TRBD1, 5 bases. Germline V gene lookup returns CDR1 SGHRS and CDR2 YFSETQ. V was clipped by 0 bases and J by 2 bases, with 17 bases between them. The CDR3 length is 17 residues. CDR3 region: CASSLGIVGPPQETQYF. CDR3 in DNA: TGCGCCAGCAGCTTGGGGATCGTGGGGCCGCCGCAAGAGACCCAGTACTTC.

V usage is TRBV5-5 and J usage is TRBJ1-2; TRBD1 matches at 9 bases. With V trimmed by 0 bases and J by 5 bases, 2 bases remained unmatched. Germline CDR1 and CDR2: SGHKS and YYEKEE (reference sequence). This CDR3 comprises 14 residues. The CDR3 sequence is CASSLEQGAYGYTF. CDR3 DNA: TGTGCCAGCAGCTTGGAACAGGGGGCTTATGGCTACACCTTC.